This T cell receptor (beta chain) originates from a study of shared clonotypes between healthy human individuals. Study outcomes and limitations: The diversity represented, both genetic and in exposure history, was limited by few donors. What naive subsets generally showed was a larger estimated richness than memory subsets showed.

Here immunoSEQ multiplex PCR was the method, and the copy in TCRdb shows in-frame clones only, minus some. The data contain over a million clones, around 97% of them seen just once; the ten biggest clones take up 1% to 1.5%. The CDR3 has 14 residues. Looked up from germline, CDR1 is SNHLY and CDR2 is FYNNEI. V was trimmed by 5 bases and J by 7 bases, leaving 15 bases between them. Details on this clone: The target antigen is unknown.

Sequences were obtained from naive CD4+ T cells sorted from blood. The subset was: CD45RA+ positively selected. This chain joins TRBV2 and TRBJ2-1; a possible D gene is TRBD2 (5 bases). The TCR comes from a man younger than 45 in good health. The CDR3 nucleotides read TGTGCCAGCAGTTGGAAGGGCGGCGGGAATGAGCAGTTCTTC. Translating it yields CASSWKGGGNEQFF.